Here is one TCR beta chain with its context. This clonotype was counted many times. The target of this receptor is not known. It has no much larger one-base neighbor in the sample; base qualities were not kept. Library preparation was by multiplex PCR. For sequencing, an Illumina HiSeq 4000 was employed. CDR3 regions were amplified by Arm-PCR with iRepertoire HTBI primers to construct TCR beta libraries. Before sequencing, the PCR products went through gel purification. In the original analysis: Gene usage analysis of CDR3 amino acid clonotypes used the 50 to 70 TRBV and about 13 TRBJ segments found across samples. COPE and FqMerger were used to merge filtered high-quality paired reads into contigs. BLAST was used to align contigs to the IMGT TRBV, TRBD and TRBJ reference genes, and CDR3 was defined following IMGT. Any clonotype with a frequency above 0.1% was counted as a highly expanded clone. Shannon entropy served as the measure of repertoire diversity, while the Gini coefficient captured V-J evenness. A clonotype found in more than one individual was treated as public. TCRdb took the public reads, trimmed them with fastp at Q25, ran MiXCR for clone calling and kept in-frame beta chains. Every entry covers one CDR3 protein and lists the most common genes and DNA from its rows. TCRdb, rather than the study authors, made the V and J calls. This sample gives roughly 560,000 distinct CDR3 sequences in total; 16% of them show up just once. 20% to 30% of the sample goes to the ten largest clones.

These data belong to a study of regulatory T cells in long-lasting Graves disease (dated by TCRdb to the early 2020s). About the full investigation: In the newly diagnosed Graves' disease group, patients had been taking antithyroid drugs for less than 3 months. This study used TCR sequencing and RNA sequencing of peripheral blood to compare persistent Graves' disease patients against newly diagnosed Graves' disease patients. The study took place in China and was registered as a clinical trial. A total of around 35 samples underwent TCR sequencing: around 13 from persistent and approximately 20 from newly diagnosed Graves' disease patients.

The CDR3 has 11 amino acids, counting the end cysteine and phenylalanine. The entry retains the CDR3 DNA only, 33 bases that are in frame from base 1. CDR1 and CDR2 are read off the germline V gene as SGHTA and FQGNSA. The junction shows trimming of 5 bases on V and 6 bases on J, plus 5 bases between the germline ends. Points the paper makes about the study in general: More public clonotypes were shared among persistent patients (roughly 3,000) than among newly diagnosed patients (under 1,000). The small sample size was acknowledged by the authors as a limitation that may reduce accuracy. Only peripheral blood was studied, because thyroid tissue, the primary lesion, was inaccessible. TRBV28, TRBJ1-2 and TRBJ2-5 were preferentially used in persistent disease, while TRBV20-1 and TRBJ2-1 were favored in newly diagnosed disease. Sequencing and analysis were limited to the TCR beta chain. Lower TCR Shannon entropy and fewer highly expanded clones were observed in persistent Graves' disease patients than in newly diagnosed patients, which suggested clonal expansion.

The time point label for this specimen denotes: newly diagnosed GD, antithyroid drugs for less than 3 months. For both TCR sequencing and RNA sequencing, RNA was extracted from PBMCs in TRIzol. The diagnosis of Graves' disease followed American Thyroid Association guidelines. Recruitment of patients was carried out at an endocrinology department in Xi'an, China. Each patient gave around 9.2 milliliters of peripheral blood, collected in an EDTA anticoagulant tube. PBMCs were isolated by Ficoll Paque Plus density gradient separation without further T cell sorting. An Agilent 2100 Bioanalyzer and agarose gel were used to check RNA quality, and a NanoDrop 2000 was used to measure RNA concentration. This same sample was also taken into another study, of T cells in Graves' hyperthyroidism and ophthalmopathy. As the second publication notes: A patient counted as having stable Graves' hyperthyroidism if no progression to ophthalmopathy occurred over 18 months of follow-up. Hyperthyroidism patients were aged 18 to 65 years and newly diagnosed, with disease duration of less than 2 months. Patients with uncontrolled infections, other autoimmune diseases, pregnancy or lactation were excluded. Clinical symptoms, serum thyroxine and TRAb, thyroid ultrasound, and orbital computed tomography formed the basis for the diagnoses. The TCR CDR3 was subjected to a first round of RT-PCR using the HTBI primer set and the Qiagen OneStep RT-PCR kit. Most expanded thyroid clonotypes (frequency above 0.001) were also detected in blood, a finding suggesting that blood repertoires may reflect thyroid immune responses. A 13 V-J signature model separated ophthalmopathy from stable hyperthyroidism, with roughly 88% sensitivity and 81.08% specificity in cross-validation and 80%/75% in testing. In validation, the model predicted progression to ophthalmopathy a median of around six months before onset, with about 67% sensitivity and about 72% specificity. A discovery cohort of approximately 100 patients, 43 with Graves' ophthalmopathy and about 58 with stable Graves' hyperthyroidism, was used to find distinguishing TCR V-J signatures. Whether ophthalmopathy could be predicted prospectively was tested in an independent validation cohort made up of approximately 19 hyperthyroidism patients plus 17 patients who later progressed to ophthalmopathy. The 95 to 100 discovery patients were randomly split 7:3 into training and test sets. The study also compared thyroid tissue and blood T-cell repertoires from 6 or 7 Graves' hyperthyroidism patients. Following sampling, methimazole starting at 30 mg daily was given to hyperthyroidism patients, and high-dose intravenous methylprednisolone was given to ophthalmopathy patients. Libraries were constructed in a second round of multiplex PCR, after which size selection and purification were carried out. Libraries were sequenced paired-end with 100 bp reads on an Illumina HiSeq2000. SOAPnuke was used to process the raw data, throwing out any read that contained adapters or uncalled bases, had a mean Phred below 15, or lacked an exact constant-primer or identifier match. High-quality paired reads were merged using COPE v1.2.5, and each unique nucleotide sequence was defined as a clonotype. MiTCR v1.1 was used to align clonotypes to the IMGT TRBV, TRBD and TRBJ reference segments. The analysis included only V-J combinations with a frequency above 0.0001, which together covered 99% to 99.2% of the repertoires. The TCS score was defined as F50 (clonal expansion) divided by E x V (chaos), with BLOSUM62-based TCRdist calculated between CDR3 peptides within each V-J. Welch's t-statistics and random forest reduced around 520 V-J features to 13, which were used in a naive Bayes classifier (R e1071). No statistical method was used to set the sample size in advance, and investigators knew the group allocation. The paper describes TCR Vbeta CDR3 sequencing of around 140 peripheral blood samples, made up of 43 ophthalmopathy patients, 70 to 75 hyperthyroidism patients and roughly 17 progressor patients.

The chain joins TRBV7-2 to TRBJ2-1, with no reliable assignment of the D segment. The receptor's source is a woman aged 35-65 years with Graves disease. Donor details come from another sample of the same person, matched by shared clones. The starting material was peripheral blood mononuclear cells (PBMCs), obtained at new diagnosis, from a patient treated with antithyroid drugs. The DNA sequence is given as TGTGCCAGCAGCGCCGTCAATGAGCAGTTCTTC. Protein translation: CASSAVNEQFF.